This T cell receptor (beta chain) was sequenced for a study of cytomegalovirus exposure and HLA in healthy donors. Amplification used 60 Vbeta primers and 13 Jbeta primers. Data came from immunoSEQ multiplex PCR; TCRdb stores just in-frame clones and leaves some out. The data hold approximately 190,000 clones, with around 86% observed a single time. Germline values: CDR1 MNHEY, CDR2 SVGAGI. The CDR3 spans 15 residues. The V segment lost 0 bases and the J segment 2 bases; nucleotides outside the gene matches: 3. The V call is TRBV6-5, the J call TRBJ2-5, with 7 bases matching TRBD2. Sequencing used PBMCs. The receptor was derived from a young woman in good health and CMV-seronegative. The CDR3 protein is CASSYSLGGQETQYF. CDR3 in DNA: TGTGCCAGCAGTTACTCGCTGGGAGGGCAAGAGACCCAGTACTTC.